The 27 T cell receptor beta chains reported below all come from one sample, sequenced in a study of regulatory T cells in long-lasting Graves disease. Arm-PCR with iRepertoire HTBI primers amplified the CDR3 regions for these TCR beta libraries. TCRdb redid the calling of the multiplex PCR reads with MiXCR, one entry per CDR3 protein. The sample consists of about 440,000 distinct CDR3 sequences, 15% of them appearing once. Time point given: newly diagnosed GD, antithyroid drugs for less than 3 months. RNA isolated from PBMCs was used to make the TCR library. This sample was also put to use in a study of T cells in Graves' hyperthyroidism and ophthalmopathy.

The sample was peripheral blood mononuclear cells (PBMCs), taken at new diagnosis, from a patient treated with antithyroid drugs. These receptors were taken from a woman in her twenties or thirties with Graves disease.

This clonotype was detected ten times or more. The rearrangement joins TRBV20-1 to TRBJ2-1, with 9 bases aligning to TRBD2. Trimming took 1 base from V and 5 from J; bases not matched to a gene: 3. The CDR3 contains 14 residues. CDR1 is DFQATT, CDR2 SNEGSKA, per germline (reference sequence). The CDR3 here is CSARGASGNNEQFF. CDR3 DNA sequence: TGCAGTGCTAGAGGGGCTAGCGGGAACAATGAGCAGTTCTTC.

V and J are TRBV29-1 and TRBJ2-5; 7 bases match TRBD1. Looked up from germline, CDR1 is SQVTM and CDR2 is ANQGSEA. The CDR3 runs 14 residues. V trimming: 3 bases; J trimming: 2 bases; junction bases outside the gene matches: 6. The CDR3 region is CSVDGGTEQETQYF. CDR3 DNA sequence: TGCAGCGTTGATGGTGGGACAGAGCAAGAGACCCAGTACTTC.

This clonotype was seen ten or more times. This sequence joins TRBV6-1 and TRBJ2-5, with D possibly called TRBD1 or TRBD2 (5 bases each). Germline CDR1 and CDR2: MNHNS and SASEGT. The V end was cut by 8 bases, the J end by 5 bases, with 18 bases between. The CDR3 runs to 14 residues. The CDR3 DNA follows: TGTGCCAGCCAGGCCGGGGCCAGGCGGGAGACCCAGTACTTC. Translating gives CASQAGARRETQYF.

This clonotype has a count of ten or more. The chain couples TRBV11-1 to TRBJ2-7, with D perhaps being TRBD1 or TRBD2 (5 bases each). The ends were cut back, 2 bases at V and 4 bases at J, with 21 bases in the middle. There are 17 residues in the CDR3. Germline loops: CDR1 SGHAT, CDR2 FQDESV (reference sequence). DNA of the CDR3: TGTGCCAGCAGCTTATCCATTTTCGTGGGACGCCCTTACGAGCAGTACTTC. It translates to CASSLSIFVGRPYEQYF.

This clonotype appeared many times. The CDR3 spells CASSQRVSGSGETQYF. The DNA for the CDR3 is TGTGCCAGCAGCCAACGGGTGAGCGGGAGCGGAGAGACCCAGTACTTC. This chain connects TRBV3-1 to TRBJ2-5, with 8 bases matching TRBD2. The CDR3 totals 16 residues. The V segment lost 2 bases and the J segment 4 bases; nucleotides outside the gene matches: 9. Germline V gene sequence: CDR1 LGHDT, CDR2 YNNKEL (reference sequence).

V and J are TRBV2 and TRBJ2-5, with TRBD2 identical over 12 bases. The CDR3 sequence is 18 residues long. V was clipped by 8 bases and J by 5 bases; unmatched bases: 18. CDR1 is SNHLY, CDR2 FYNNEI, per germline. CDR3 in DNA: TGTGCCAGCCGGGACAGGGTTAACACCGGGACTAGCGGGGAGACCCAGTACTTC. As protein: CASRDRVNTGTSGETQYF.

This clonotype was observed many times. V and J are TRBV6-2 or TRBV6-3 and TRBJ1-2; no firm D call. The germline V gene has CDR1 MNHEY and CDR2 SVGEGT. Trimming removed 5 bases at V and 5 bases at J, with 21 bases between. The CDR3 runs to 16 residues. This chain's CDR3 is CASSEEAGTYAYGYTF. The CDR3 region has the DNA TGTGCCAGCAGTGAAGAGGCAGGAACGTATGCGTATGGCTACACCTTC.

This clonotype came up many times. The chain couples TRBV12-3 or TRBV12-4 to TRBJ2-1; 10 bases align to TRBD2. This CDR3 has 16 amino acids. With 3 bases clipped from V and 10 bases from J, the junction kept 12 bases outside the gene matches. CDR3 sequence: CASSLGAGGPLGEQFF. The CDR3 DNA is TGTGCCAGCAGTTTGGGAGCGGGAGGGCCTCTGGGAGAGCAGTTCTTC.

This clonotype was counted only a few times. The chain uses TRBV5-1 and TRBJ2-5; 12 bases map to TRBD2. J was trimmed by 0 bases and V by 3 bases; bases with no gene match: 3. From germline, CDR1 is SGHRS and CDR2 YFSETQ. The length of the CDR3 is 16 residues. This CDR3 is CASSSRTSGDQETQYF. CDR3 sequence (DNA): TGCGCCAGCAGCTCCCGGACTAGCGGGGACCAAGAGACCCAGTACTTC.

The V call is TRBV18, the J call TRBJ2-1; D is undetermined. V was cut by 3 bases and J by 6 bases, with 12 bases left in between. CDR3 size: 14 residues. The germline V gene encodes CDR1 KGHSH and CDR2 LQKENI. The CDR3 DNA is TGTGCCAGCTCACCCCGGTCTTTTCCCAATGAGCAGTTCTTC. It encodes CASSPRSFPNEQFF.

In regard to this clonotype: Its ends do not fully match the called genes, so a read error is possible. This sequence joins TRBV3-1 and TRBJ1-3; tentatively, D is TRBD1 (5 bases). Germline loops: CDR1 LGHDT, CDR2 YNNKEL (reference sequence). The CDR3 is 12 amino acids. As DNA, the CDR3 is TGTGCCAGCAGCCAACAGGGTACCACCGTATATTTT. Translation gives CASSQQGTTVYF.

The chain carries TRBV14 and TRBJ2-1; D ambiguous. This CDR3 contains 15 residues. V was pared by 2 bases and J by 5 bases, with 13 bases between. CDR1 and CDR2 from the germline V gene are SGHDN and FVKESK. CDR3 nucleotide sequence: TGTGCCAGCAGCCAACTTTTTGGTCCCCACAATGAGCAGTTCTTC. Protein: CASSQLFGPHNEQFF.

This clonotype was recorded at least ten times. The V call is TRBV18, the J call TRBJ2-7; maybe TRBD1 (7 bases). The CDR3 loop spans 16 amino acids. The germline CDR1 and CDR2 sequences are KGHSH and LQKENI. Between the trimmed V and J ends, which lost 2 bases and 0 bases, there was a span of 14 bases. The CDR3 here is CASSPAGQQSSYEQYF. CDR3 bases: TGTGCCAGCTCACCAGCGGGACAGCAAAGCTCCTACGAGCAGTACTTC.

This clonotype was seen only a few times. The genes are TRBV14 and TRBJ2-7, with D maybe TRBD1 (5 bases). The ends were cut back, 3 bases at V and 3 bases at J, with 9 bases in the middle. This CDR3 has 13 residues. CDR1 is SGHDN and CDR2 is FVKESK in the germline V gene. In DNA, the CDR3 is TGTGCCAGCAGCCAGCGGACACACTACGAGCAGTACTTC. Residues: CASSQRTHYEQYF.

Here the CDR3 reads CASSYSTGAGYTF. CDR3 bases: TGTGCCAGCAGTTACTCGACAGGGGCAGGCTACACCTTC. The rearrangement uses TRBV6-2 or TRBV6-3 and TRBJ1-2; TRBD1 matches 8 bases. V lost 0 bases, J lost 8 bases, and 2 bases stayed unmatched. CDR1 is MNHEY, CDR2 SVGEGT, per germline. The CDR3 sequence is 13 residues long.

About this clonotype itself: A read error may be the cause here, since a much bigger clone is one base away. As the CDR3 is not closed by the conserved phenylalanine or tryptophan, this likely results from a read error. The V gene is TRBV11-2, the J gene TRBJ2-7; D perhaps matches TRBD2 (6 bases). The germline V gene has CDR1 SGHAT and CDR2 FQNNGV. The CDR3 totals 14 residues. V shed 8 bases and J shed 4 bases, with 18 bases lying between them. CDR3 sequence (DNA): TGTGCCAGCCAAAGGGAGACTAGAGTTTACGAGCAGTACCTC. Its translation: CASQRETRVYEQYL.

This clonotype was recorded at least ten times. The genes are TRBV28 and TRBJ1-4, with 11 nucleotides matching TRBD1. Germline CDR1 reads MDHEN; CDR2 reads SYDVKM. This CDR3 comprises 15 residues. Trimming at V came to 5 bases and at J to 7 bases, leaving 6 bases not matched to a gene. The CDR3 DNA sequence: TGTGCCAGCAGTACTGCCGGGACAGGGGGTGAAAAACTGTTTTTT. The encoded protein is CASSTAGTGGEKLFF.

This clonotype was picked up many times. The chain has TRBV7-2 and TRBJ2-4, with D perhaps matching TRBD2 (6 bases). Trimming took off 0 bases at V and 4 bases at J, with 13 bases between the two ends. Germline CDR1 reads SGHTA; CDR2 reads FQGNSA. This CDR3 is 16 amino acids long. CDR3 loop: CASSLAGGTLKNIQYF. DNA for the CDR3: TGTGCCAGCAGCTTAGCGGGGGGAACTCTGAAAAACATTCAGTACTTC. Full variable domain (rest looked up from reference TRBV7-2 and TRBJ2-4): GAGVSQSPSNKVTEKGKDVELRCDPISGHTALYWYRQSLGQGLEFLIYFQGNSAPDKSGLPSDRFSAERTGGSVSTLTIQRTQQEDSAVYLCASSLAGGTLKNIQYFGAGTRLSVL.

V gene TRBV12-3 or TRBV12-4 combines with J gene TRBJ2-5, with 8 bases matching TRBD2. V dropped 5 bases and J dropped 4; count of bases not matched to a gene: 6. The CDR3 is 14 amino acids. The CDR3 loop is CASSPVRGGETQYF. The CDR3 DNA is TGTGCCAGCAGTCCGGTTCGGGGGGGAGAGACCCAGTACTTC.

This clonotype has at least ten counts. The chain uses TRBV6-1 and TRBJ2-3; the match to TRBD2 covers 12 bases. Trimming removed 5 bases from V and 4 bases from J; junction bases left unmatched: 1. This CDR3 is 14 amino acids long. The V gene's germline CDR1 is MNHNS and CDR2 SASEGT. The CDR3 region has the DNA TGTGCCAGCAGTCGGACTAGCGGGGCAGATACGCAGTATTTT. Its protein product is CASSRTSGADTQYF.

This clonotype was picked up many times. This chain joins TRBV27 and TRBJ1-1; D ambiguous. V lost 7 bases to trimming and J lost 2 bases, with 5 bases between them. Germline V gene lookup returns CDR1 MNHEY and CDR2 SMNVEV (reference sequence). The CDR3 totals 11 residues. For the CDR3, the DNA is TGTGCCAGCACCGACAACACTGAAGCTTTCTTT. This gives the protein CASTDNTEAFF.

This clonotype has a count of ten or more. V usage is TRBV5-1 and J usage is TRBJ2-1; D might be TRBD2 (5 bases). The CDR3 is 14 residues long. Germline loops: CDR1 SGHRS, CDR2 YFSETQ. V dropped 0 bases and J dropped 8 bases, with 12 bases sitting between them. The CDR3 loop is CASSLVPRGHEQFF. The CDR3 DNA reads as TGCGCCAGCAGCTTGGTTCCTCGGGGTCATGAGCAGTTCTTC.

This clonotype was picked up a small number of times. V usage is TRBV6-2 or TRBV6-3 and J usage is TRBJ2-5, with 10 positions matching TRBD2. V was pared by 0 bases and J by 5 bases, with 9 bases of the junction left unmatched. The CDR3 loop spans 17 amino acids. CDR1 and CDR2 (germline): MNHEY, SVGEGT. CDR3 residues: CASSYSRAGGSEETQYF. CDR3 nucleotides: TGTGCCAGCAGTTACTCGAGAGCGGGAGGGTCTGAGGAGACCCAGTACTTC.

This clonotype was observed at least ten times. The V and J genes are TRBV5-1 and TRBJ2-1; 14 bases align to TRBD2. Trimming at V came to 4 bases and at J to 7 bases, leaving 10 bases not matched to a gene. Germline CDR1 reads SGHRS; CDR2 reads YFSETQ. This CDR3 spans 17 amino acids. The CDR3 DNA is TGCGCCAGCAGCCTCAACCCCGGGACTAGCGGGAGAAATGAGCAGTTCTTC. Amino acid sequence: CASSLNPGTSGRNEQFF.

This clonotype turned up a few times. Given the absence of the conserved phenylalanine or tryptophan at the CDR3 end, a read error is likely. The chain recombines TRBV7-9 with TRBJ2-7; TRBD2 matches at 7 bases. CDR1 is SEHNR and CDR2 is FQNEAQ in the germline V gene (reference sequence). This CDR3 has 15 amino acids. V shed 0 bases, J shed 2 bases, and the junction held 4 bases outside the gene matches. CDR3 protein: CASSLAGTKTYEQYL. The CDR3 DNA reads TGTGCCAGCAGCTTAGCCGGGACTAAGACCTACGAGCAGTACCTC.

This clonotype was picked up many times. A junction end diverges from the germline sequence, so it may reflect a read error. The chain links TRBV11-2 to TRBJ2-1; D remains ambiguous. The germline V gene has CDR1 SGHAT and CDR2 FQNNGV. The CDR3 extends over 11 amino acids. The CDR3: CASSFLYEQFF. The CDR3 DNA follows: TGCGCCAGCAGCTTCCTCTATGAGCAGTTCTTC.

This clonotype turned up a few times. V usage is TRBV20-1 and J usage is TRBJ2-1; 14 bases agree with TRBD2. V trimming: 0 bases; J trimming: 1 base; junction bases outside the gene matches: 8. Germline V gene lookup returns CDR1 DFQATT and CDR2 SNEGSKA (reference sequence). The CDR3 is 19 residues long. The CDR3 sequence is CSARDLTSGRAWSYNEQFF. The DNA for the CDR3 is TGCAGTGCTAGAGATTTGACTAGCGGGAGGGCCTGGTCCTACAATGAGCAGTTCTTC.